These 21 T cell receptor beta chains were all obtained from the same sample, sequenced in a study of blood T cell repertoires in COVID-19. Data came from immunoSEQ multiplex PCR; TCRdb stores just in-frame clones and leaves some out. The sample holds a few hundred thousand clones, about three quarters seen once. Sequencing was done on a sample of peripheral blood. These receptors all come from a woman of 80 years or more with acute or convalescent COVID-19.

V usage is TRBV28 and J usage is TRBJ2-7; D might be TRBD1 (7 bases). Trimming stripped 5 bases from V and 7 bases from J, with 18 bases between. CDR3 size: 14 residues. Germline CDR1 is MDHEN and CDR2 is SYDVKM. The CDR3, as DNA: TGTGCCAGCAGTCCGCGGGACAGTTCGGGTGAGCAGTACTTC. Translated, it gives CASSPRDSSGEQYF.

The CDR3 loop reads CASSLQGDTGYTF. The CDR3 DNA reads as TGTGCCAGCAGTTTACAGGGGGATACGGGCTACACCTTC. V usage is TRBV12-3 or TRBV12-4 and J usage is TRBJ1-2; 7 bases line up with TRBD1. V dropped 2 bases and J dropped 8; count of bases not matched to a gene: 5. This CDR3 has 13 residues.

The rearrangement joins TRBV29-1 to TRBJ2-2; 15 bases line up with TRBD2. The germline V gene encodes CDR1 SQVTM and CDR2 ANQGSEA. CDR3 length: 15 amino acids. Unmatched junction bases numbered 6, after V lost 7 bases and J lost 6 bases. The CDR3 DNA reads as TGCAGCGGCGGGACTAGCGGGGGGCCGGCCGGGGAGCTGTTTTTT. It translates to CSGGTSGGPAGELFF.

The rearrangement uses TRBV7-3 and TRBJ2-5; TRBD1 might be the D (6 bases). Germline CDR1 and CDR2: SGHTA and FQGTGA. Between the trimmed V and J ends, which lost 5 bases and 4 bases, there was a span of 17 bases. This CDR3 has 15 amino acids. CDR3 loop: CASSANPGHRETQYF. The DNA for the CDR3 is TGTGCCAGCAGCGCCAACCCGGGACACAGAGAGACCCAGTACTTC.

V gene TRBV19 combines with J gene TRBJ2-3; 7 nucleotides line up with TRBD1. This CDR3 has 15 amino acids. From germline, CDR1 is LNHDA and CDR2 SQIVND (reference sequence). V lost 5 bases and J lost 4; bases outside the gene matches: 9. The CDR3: CASSLRQGLSDTQYF. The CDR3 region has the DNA TGTGCCAGTAGTCTAAGACAGGGTCTGTCAGATACGCAGTATTTT.

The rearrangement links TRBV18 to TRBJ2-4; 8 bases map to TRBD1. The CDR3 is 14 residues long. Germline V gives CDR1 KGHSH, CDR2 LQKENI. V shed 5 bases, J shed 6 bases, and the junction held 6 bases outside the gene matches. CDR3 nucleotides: TGTGCCAGCTCATCAGGGGGCCGGGTAAACATTCAGTACTTC. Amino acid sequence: CASSSGGRVNIQYF.

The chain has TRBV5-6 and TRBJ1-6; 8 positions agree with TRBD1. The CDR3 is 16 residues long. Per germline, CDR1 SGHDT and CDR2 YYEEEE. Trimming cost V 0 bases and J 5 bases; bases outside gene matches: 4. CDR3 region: CASSLAGTGDNSPLHF. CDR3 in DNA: TGTGCCAGCAGCTTGGCCGGGACAGGTGATAATTCACCCCTCCACTTT.

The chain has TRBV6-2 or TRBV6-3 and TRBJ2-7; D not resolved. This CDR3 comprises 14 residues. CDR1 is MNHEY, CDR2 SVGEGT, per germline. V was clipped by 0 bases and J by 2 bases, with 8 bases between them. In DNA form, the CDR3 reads TGTGCCAGCAGTTACTCGCAGGCTGCCTACGAGCAGTACTTC. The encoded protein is CASSYSQAAYEQYF.

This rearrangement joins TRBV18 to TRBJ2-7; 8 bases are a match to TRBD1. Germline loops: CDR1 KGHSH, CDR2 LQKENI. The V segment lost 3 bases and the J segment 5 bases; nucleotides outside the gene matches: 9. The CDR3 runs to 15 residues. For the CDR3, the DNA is TGTGCCAGCTCACCCGGACAGGGTCTTTTCAACGAGCAGTACTTC. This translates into CASSPGQGLFNEQYF.

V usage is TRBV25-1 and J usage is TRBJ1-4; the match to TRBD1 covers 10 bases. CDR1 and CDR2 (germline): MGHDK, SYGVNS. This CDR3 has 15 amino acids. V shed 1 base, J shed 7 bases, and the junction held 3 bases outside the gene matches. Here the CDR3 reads CASSELTGGSEKLFF. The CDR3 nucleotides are TGTGCCAGCAGTGAATTGACAGGGGGCAGTGAAAAACTGTTTTTT. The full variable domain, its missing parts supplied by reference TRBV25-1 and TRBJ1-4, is EADIYQTPRYLVIGTGKKITLECSQTMGHDKMYWYQQDPGMELHLIHYSYGVNSTEKGDLSSESTVSRIRTEHFPLTLESARPSHTSQYLCASSELTGGSEKLFFGSGTQLSVL.

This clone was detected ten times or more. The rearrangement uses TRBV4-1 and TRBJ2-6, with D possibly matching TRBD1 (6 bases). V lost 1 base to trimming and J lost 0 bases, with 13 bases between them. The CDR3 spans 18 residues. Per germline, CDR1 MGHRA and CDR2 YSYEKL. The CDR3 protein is CASSQVSGVISGANVLTF. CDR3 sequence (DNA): TGCGCCAGCAGCCAAGTCTCAGGGGTGATCTCTGGGGCCAACGTCCTGACTTTC.

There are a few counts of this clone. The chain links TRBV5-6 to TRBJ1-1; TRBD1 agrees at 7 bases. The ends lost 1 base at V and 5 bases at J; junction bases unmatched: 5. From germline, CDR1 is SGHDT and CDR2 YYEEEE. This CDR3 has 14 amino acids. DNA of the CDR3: TGTGCCAGCAGCTTGTTTCAGGGGGTTACTGAAGCTTTCTTT. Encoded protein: CASSLFQGVTEAFF.

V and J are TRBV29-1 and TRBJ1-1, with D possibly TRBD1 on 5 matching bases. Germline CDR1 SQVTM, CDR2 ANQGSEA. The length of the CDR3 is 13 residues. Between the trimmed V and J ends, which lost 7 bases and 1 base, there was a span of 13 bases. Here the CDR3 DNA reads TGCAGCGGCGCGAGCGGGGGGAACACTGAAGCTTTCTTT. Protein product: CSGASGGNTEAFF. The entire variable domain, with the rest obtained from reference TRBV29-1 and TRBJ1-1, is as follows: SAVISQKPSRDICQRGTSLTIQCQVDSQVTMMFWYRQQPGQSLTLIATANQGSEATYESGFVIDKFPISRPNLTFSTLTVSNMSPEDSSIYLCSGASGGNTEAFFGQGTRLTVV.

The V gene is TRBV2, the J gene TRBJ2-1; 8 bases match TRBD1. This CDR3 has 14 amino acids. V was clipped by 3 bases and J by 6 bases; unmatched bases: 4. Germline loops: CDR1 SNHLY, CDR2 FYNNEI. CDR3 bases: TGTGCCAGCAGTGACGGTACAGGGGGCAATGAGCAGTTCTTC. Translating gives CASSDGTGGNEQFF.

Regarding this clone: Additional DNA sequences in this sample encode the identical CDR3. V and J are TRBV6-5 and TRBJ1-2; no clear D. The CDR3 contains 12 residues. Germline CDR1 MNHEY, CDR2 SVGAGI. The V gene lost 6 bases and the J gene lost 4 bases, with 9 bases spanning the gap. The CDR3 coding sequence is TGTGCCAGCAGAACGGACTCCTATGGCTACACCTTC. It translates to CASRTDSYGYTF.

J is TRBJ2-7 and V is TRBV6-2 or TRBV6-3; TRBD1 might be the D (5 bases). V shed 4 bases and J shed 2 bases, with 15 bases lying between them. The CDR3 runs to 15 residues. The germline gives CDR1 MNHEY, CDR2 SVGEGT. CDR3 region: CASSSQTVTPYEQYF. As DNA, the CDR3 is TGTGCCAGCAGTTCCCAGACAGTGACACCCTACGAGCAGTACTTC.

This CDR3 is CASSLKGVNYNEQFF. The CDR3 DNA sequence: TGTGCCAGCAGCCTGAAGGGGGTGAACTACAATGAGCAGTTCTTC. The chain has TRBV5-6 and TRBJ2-1; TRBD1 might be the D (6 bases). Per germline, CDR1 SGHDT and CDR2 YYEEEE. With 4 bases removed from V and 3 bases from J, the gap between germline ends came to 14 bases. This CDR3 is built from 15 residues.

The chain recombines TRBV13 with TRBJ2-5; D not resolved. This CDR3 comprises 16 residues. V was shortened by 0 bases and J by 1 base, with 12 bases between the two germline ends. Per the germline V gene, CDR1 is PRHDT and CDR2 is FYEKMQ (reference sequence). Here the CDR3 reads CASSLGEVTLQETQYF. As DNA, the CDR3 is TGTGCCAGCAGCTTAGGGGAAGTGACACTCCAAGAGACCCAGTACTTC. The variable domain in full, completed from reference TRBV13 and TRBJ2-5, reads AAGVIQSPRHLIKEKRETATLKCYPIPRHDTVYWYQQGPGQDPQFLISFYEKMQSDKGSIPDRFSAQQFSDYHSELNMSSLELGDSALYFCASSLGEVTLQETQYFGPGTRLLVL.

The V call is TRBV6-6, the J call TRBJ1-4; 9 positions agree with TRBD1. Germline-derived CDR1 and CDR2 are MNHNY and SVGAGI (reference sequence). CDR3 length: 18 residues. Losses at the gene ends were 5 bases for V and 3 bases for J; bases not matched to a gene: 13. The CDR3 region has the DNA TGTGCCAGCAGTCCCGGGACAGGGAGGCGACTGGCTAATGAAAAACTGTTTTTT. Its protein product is CASSPGTGRRLANEKLFF.

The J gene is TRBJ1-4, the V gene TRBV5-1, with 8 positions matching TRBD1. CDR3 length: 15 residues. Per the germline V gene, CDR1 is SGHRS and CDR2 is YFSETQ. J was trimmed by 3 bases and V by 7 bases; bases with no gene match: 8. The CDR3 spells CASCAAGQANEKLFF. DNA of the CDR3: TGCGCCAGCTGCGCGGCGGGACAGGCTAATGAAAAACTGTTTTTT.

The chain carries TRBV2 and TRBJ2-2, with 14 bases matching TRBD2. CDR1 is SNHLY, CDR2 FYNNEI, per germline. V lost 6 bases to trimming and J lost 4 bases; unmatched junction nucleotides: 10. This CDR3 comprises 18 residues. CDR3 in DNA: TGTGCCAGCAGACCGACTAGCGGGAGGGTAGGTGGCACCGGGGAGCTGTTTTTT. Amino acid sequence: CASRPTSGRVGGTGELFF.